Below are 10 T cell receptor beta chains sequenced from a single sample in a study of beta chain features in type 1 diabetes. TCRB transcripts that were expressed got sequenced, as all of the isolated RNA had been reverse transcribed. Produced via immunoSEQ multiplex PCR; TCRdb's table is partial and in-frame only. The table lists about 290,000 clones, under 8.5% of them singletons. The sequencing sample was made of central memory CD4+ T cells from blood. These receptors were taken from a woman aged 18-29 years in good health.

The CDR3 region has the DNA TGTGCCAGCAGCCCCAGACTAGCGGGCGATTACGAGCAGTACTTC. This translates into CASSPRLAGDYEQYF. The J gene is TRBJ2-7, the V gene TRBV7-2, with 10 bases aligning to TRBD2. Germline CDR1 SGHTA, CDR2 FQGNSA. The CDR3 loop spans 15 amino acids. The V and J ends lost 5 bases and 4 bases, in that order; junction bases with no gene match: 8.

This clone was seen a handful of times. CDR3 residues: CASSPLDTNNEQFF. The DNA of the CDR3 is TGTGCCAGCTCACCACTGGACACAAACAATGAGCAGTTCTTC. The chain has TRBV18 and TRBJ2-1; tentatively, D is TRBD1 (5 bases). V shed 1 base and J shed 5 bases, with 9 bases lying between them. The CDR3 runs to 14 residues. Germline CDR1 is KGHSH and CDR2 is LQKENI.

This clone was observed a handful of times. J is TRBJ1-4 and V is TRBV6-5, with D hard to call. The CDR3 is 15 residues long. Germline-derived CDR1 and CDR2 are MNHEY and SVGAGI. Trimming removed 5 bases from V and 6 bases from J, with 16 bases in between. As DNA, the CDR3 is TGTGCCAGCAGTCCGACCCACGCGATGGATGAAAAACTGTTTTTT. It encodes CASSPTHAMDEKLFF.

V is TRBV19 and J is TRBJ1-2; D possibly corresponds to TRBD1 (5 bases). Trimming removed 3 bases from V and 4 bases from J, with 9 bases in between. The CDR3 spans 13 residues. Germline V gene lookup returns CDR1 LNHDA and CDR2 SQIVND (reference sequence). CDR3 region: CASSISDSYGYTF. The CDR3 nucleotides read TGTGCCAGTAGTATCTCCGACAGCTATGGCTACACCTTC.

This clone was observed many times. The rearrangement joins TRBV6-5 to TRBJ1-1; D not resolved. CDR3 length equals 14 residues. Germline values: CDR1 MNHEY, CDR2 SVGAGI. V shed 0 bases and J shed 4 bases, with 9 bases lying between them. In nucleotides, the CDR3 is TGTGCCAGCAGTTACTCGGGGTTTGGCACTGAAGCTTTCTTT. It codes for CASSYSGFGTEAFF.

The chain joins TRBV7-9 to TRBJ2-3; 7 bases map to TRBD2. V was clipped by 5 bases and J by 0 bases; unmatched bases: 8. Germline V lookup: CDR1 SEHNR, CDR2 FQNEAQ (reference sequence). The CDR3 runs to 16 residues. The CDR3 DNA reads TGTGCCAGCAGCGGCCGGGCGGGAGAGAGCACAGATACGCAGTATTTT. This codes for CASSGRAGESTDTQYF.

This clone was seen more than once but under ten times. The V gene is TRBV7-9, the J gene TRBJ2-3; TRBD2 agrees at 13 bases. Germline CDR1 SEHNR, CDR2 FQNEAQ (reference sequence). The CDR3 runs 16 residues. Losses at the gene ends were 5 bases for V and 4 bases for J; bases not matched to a gene: 6. Here the CDR3 DNA reads TGTGCCAGCAGCCGAAGACTAGCGGGAGGATCAGATACGCAGTATTTT. As protein: CASSRRLAGGSDTQYF.

This clone was found many times. The rearrangement links TRBV5-4 to TRBJ2-7; TRBD1 matches at 7 bases. From germline, CDR1 is SGHNT and CDR2 YYREEE (reference sequence). The CDR3 contains 17 residues. V gave up 4 bases and J gave up 3 bases; unmatched junction bases: 16. In DNA form, the CDR3 reads TGTGCCAGCAGCCACAATCCAACAGGGGCGAACCTCTACGAGCAGTACGTC. This translates into CASSHNPTGANLYEQYV.

The table lists this clone with many counts. One end of the junction does not line up with germline, which may come from a read error. The chain links TRBV7-7 to TRBJ2-2; perhaps TRBD2 as D (5 bases). The CDR3 totals 14 residues. Per germline, CDR1 SSHAT and CDR2 FNYEAQ (reference sequence). The DNA of the CDR3 is TGTGCTAGCAGCCCTCTAGCCGACACCGGGGAGCTGTTTTTT. Its translation is CASSPLADTGELFF.

This clone has just a few counts. The rearrangement links TRBV25-1 to TRBJ1-1, with D perhaps matching TRBD1 (6 bases). CDR3 length: 14 amino acids. Germline CDR1 MGHDK, CDR2 SYGVNS. The V end was cut by 4 bases, the J end by 1 base, with 10 bases between. Here the CDR3 DNA reads TGTGCCAGCAGTGCAGGGGTTTCGAACACTGAAGCTTTCTTT. This translates into CASSAGVSNTEAFF.